A single T cell receptor (beta chain) is shown here with its context. The antigen remains unidentified. Primers used in a second PCR of about 7 to 12 cycles were a sample-barcoded 5' primer and a J-beta primer mix. TCRdb analysed the 5' RACE reads with MiXCR anew, one entry per CDR3 protein. The profile shows about 730,000 distinct CDR3 sequences, roughly 41% of them singletons. This record comes from a study of blood T cells in healthy people across ages. Study-wide results and limits: The unsorted PBMCs prevented any conclusive comparison of naive versus antigen-experienced cells.

The germline V gene encodes CDR1 SGHRS and CDR2 YFSETQ. This CDR3 spans 15 amino acids. J lost 5 bases, V lost 4 bases, and 7 bases had no gene match. The origin of this receptor is a woman aged 55-70 years in good health. Specimen: blood. The rearrangement joins TRBV5-1 to TRBJ1-5, with TRBD1 matching over 9 bases. CDR3 sequence: CASSPGTGLDQPQHF. The DNA of the CDR3 is TGCGCCAGCAGCCCAGGGACAGGGTTGGATCAGCCCCAGCATTTT.